Presented here are 27 T cell receptor beta chains from one specimen sequenced in a study of technical replicates of blood from a handful of donors. TCRdb keeps only in-frame clones here, not all; method: immunoSEQ multiplex PCR. The sample records about 94,000 clones, approximately 94% being singletons. Material for sequencing was T cells isolated from PBMCs. The receptors here all came from a human donor in good health.

V gene TRBV7-8 combines with J gene TRBJ2-7, with TRBD1 matching 9 bases. J gave up 5 bases and V 1 base, and 18 bases lay outside the gene matches. Germline loops: CDR1 SGHVS, CDR2 FQNEAQ. The CDR3 runs to 19 residues. This CDR3 is CASSLDGTGFSMNLNEQYF. Here the CDR3 DNA reads TGTGCCAGCAGCTTAGACGGGACAGGGTTTAGCATGAATCTTAACGAGCAGTACTTC. Complete variable domain (other parts from reference TRBV7-8 and TRBJ2-7): GAGVSQSPRYKVAKRGQDVALRCDPISGHVSLFWYQQALGQGPEFLTYFQNEAQLDKSGLPSDRFFAERPEGSVSTLKIQRTQQEDSAVYLCASSLDGTGFSMNLNEQYFGPGTRLTVT.

The CDR3 reads CASSLDGVSNEKLFF. Written as DNA, the CDR3 is TGTGCCAGCAGCTTAGATGGAGTTTCTAATGAAAAACTGTTTTTT. The rearrangement joins TRBV7-9 to TRBJ1-4; D gene uncertain. The V end was cut by 1 base, the J end by 3 bases, with 9 bases between. The CDR3 length is 15 residues. The V gene's germline CDR1 is SEHNR and CDR2 FQNEAQ (reference sequence).

This rearrangement joins TRBV5-4 to TRBJ1-2; D may be TRBD1 (5 bases). This CDR3 is 14 amino acids long. V gave up 4 bases and J gave up 2 bases, with 12 bases separating them. Looked up from germline, CDR1 is SGHNT and CDR2 is YYREEE (reference sequence). CDR3 sequence: CASSRSGGNYGYTF. The CDR3 nucleotides are TGTGCCAGCAGCCGTTCGGGGGGGAACTATGGCTACACCTTC.

In the case of this clone: Other DNA sequences in the same sample also yield this CDR3. This chain joins TRBV4-1 and TRBJ2-7; D gene ambiguous. This CDR3 has 13 amino acids. The V and J ends lost 1 base and 3 bases respectively, with 7 bases between them. CDR1 MGHRA and CDR2 YSYEKL come from the germline V gene. This CDR3 reads CASSQGSGYEQYF. DNA for the CDR3: TGCGCCAGCAGCCAAGGATCAGGCTACGAGCAGTACTTC.

The chain carries TRBV5-4 and TRBJ2-1; 10 nucleotides agree with TRBD2. The CDR3 contains 14 residues. Trimming cost V 10 bases and J 10 bases; bases outside gene matches: 14. CDR1 is SGHNT and CDR2 is YYREEE in the germline V gene (reference sequence). The CDR3, as DNA: TGTGCCCACGCCAGGGGACTAGCGTTAACCGAGCAGTTCTTC. Amino acid sequence: CAHARGLALTEQFF.

The rearrangement uses TRBV7-9 and TRBJ2-5, with a tentative D call TRBD1 (8 bases). The germline V and J ends were trimmed by 5 bases and 1 base, with 17 bases remaining between them. Germline lookup yields CDR1 SEHNR and CDR2 FQNEAQ (reference sequence). This CDR3 has 16 amino acids. DNA for the CDR3: TGTGCCAGCAGCGTGACAGGGGCGGGGGCCCAAGAGACCCAGTACTTC. Translating gives CASSVTGAGAQETQYF.

The chain is built from TRBV4-1 and TRBJ2-1, with D tentatively TRBD1 (6 bases). The germline V gene has CDR1 MGHRA and CDR2 YSYEKL. V was trimmed by 3 bases and J by 0 bases, leaving 9 bases between them. The CDR3 runs 15 residues. The CDR3 loop is CASSQDSGSYNEQFF. The CDR3 DNA sequence: TGCGCCAGCAGCCAGGACAGCGGCTCCTACAATGAGCAGTTCTTC.

V and J are TRBV6-1 and TRBJ2-7; D is uncertain. Trimming took off 5 bases at V and 3 bases at J, with 5 bases between the two ends. The V gene's germline CDR1 is MNHNS and CDR2 SASEGT. This CDR3 is 11 amino acids long. In DNA, the CDR3 is TGTGCCAGCAGTTTCCTCTACGAGCAGTACTTC. Translating it yields CASSFLYEQYF.

A few counts support this clone. The chain couples TRBV4-1 to TRBJ1-1; a possible D gene is TRBD1 (5 bases). The CDR3 contains 14 residues. Germline V gives CDR1 MGHRA, CDR2 YSYEKL. The V gene lost 1 base and the J gene lost 9 bases, with 15 bases spanning the gap. The CDR3 sequence: CASSQGSVRAQAFF. The CDR3 DNA sequence: TGCGCCAGCAGCCAAGGTTCGGTCAGGGCCCAAGCTTTCTTT.

The rearrangement links TRBV6-6 to TRBJ1-4; D is unclear. The CDR3 runs to 16 residues. Trimming cost V 2 bases and J 5 bases, with 15 bases left between them. CDR1 MNHNY and CDR2 SVGAGI come from the germline V gene (reference sequence). CDR3 sequence (DNA): TGTGCCAGCAGTTACCCGGCGGGCTTTCAAAATGAAAAACTGTTTTTT. Its translation: CASSYPAGFQNEKLFF.

This chain connects TRBV5-1 to TRBJ2-7; D possibly corresponds to TRBD2 (7 bases). V lost 4 bases, J lost 3 bases, and 14 bases lay in between. Germline CDR1 reads SGHRS; CDR2 reads YFSETQ. CDR3 length equals 14 residues. CDR3 sequence (DNA): TGCGCCAGCAGCGAGCGGGACACTGGCTACGAGCAGTACTTC. It yields the protein CASSERDTGYEQYF.

The CDR3 loop reads CASSPWRGGRETQYF. As DNA, the CDR3 is TGTGCCAGCAGCCCGTGGCGGGGGGGCAGGGAGACCCAGTACTTC. This chain joins TRBV7-2 and TRBJ2-5; 9 nucleotides line up with TRBD2. This CDR3 is built from 15 residues. V lost 5 bases, J lost 5 bases, and 9 bases stayed unmatched. Looked up from germline, CDR1 is SGHTA and CDR2 is FQGNSA.

The rearrangement joins TRBV19 to TRBJ1-3; D is unresolved. Germline loops: CDR1 LNHDA, CDR2 SQIVND (reference sequence). The CDR3 runs to 15 residues. The ends were cut back, 3 bases at V and 0 bases at J, with 9 bases in the middle. CDR3 region: CASSISPLSGNTIYF. In DNA form, the CDR3 reads TGTGCCAGTAGTATTTCTCCCCTCTCTGGAAACACCATATATTTT.

The chain has TRBV10-2 and TRBJ2-5; tentatively, D is TRBD2 (6 bases). Deletions cut 2 bases from V and 0 bases from J, with 10 bases between. The V gene's germline CDR1 is WSHSY and CDR2 SAAADI. This CDR3 is 15 amino acids long. The CDR3: CASSEEGRYQETQYF. Here the CDR3 DNA reads TGCGCCAGCAGTGAGGAAGGGAGGTACCAAGAGACCCAGTACTTC.

This chain connects TRBV6-6 to TRBJ2-1, with a tentative D call TRBD2 (5 bases). V shed 2 bases and J shed 7 bases, with 12 bases lying between them. Germline V gives CDR1 MNHNY, CDR2 SVGAGI (reference sequence). CDR3 length: 14 amino acids. The chain's CDR3 is CASSYGLAKNEQFF. Here the CDR3 DNA reads TGTGCCAGCAGTTACGGGCTAGCCAAGAATGAGCAGTTCTTC.

This chain connects TRBV10-3 to TRBJ1-1; 7 positions agree with TRBD1. The CDR3 covers 15 residues. J lost 4 bases, V lost 11 bases, and 16 bases had no gene match. Per germline, CDR1 ENHRY and CDR2 SYGVKD. CDR3 sequence (DNA): TGTGCCGCTACAGGGGATATACGCCGCGGCACTGAAGCTTTCTTT. The encoded protein is CAATGDIRRGTEAFF.

The genes are TRBV9 and TRBJ2-3, with D perhaps TRBD2 (5 bases). The CDR3 runs to 14 residues. Germline CDR1 SGDLS, CDR2 YYNGEE. With 0 bases removed from V and 6 bases from J, the gap between germline ends came to 11 bases. The CDR3: CASSVGVSADTQYF. CDR3 sequence (DNA): TGTGCCAGCAGCGTAGGGGTTAGCGCCGATACGCAGTATTTT.

This sequence joins TRBV27 and TRBJ2-7; 7 bases are shared with TRBD1. The CDR3 sequence is 15 residues long. With 4 bases clipped from V and 3 bases from J, the junction kept 9 bases outside the gene matches. Per the germline V gene, CDR1 is MNHEY and CDR2 is SMNVEV (reference sequence). The DNA for the CDR3 is TGTGCCAGCAGTTCTAGCCCCGGGACAGACTACGAGCAGTACTTC. Protein: CASSSSPGTDYEQYF.

The chain combines TRBV28 with TRBJ1-6; possibly TRBD1 for D (5 bases). Looked up from germline, CDR1 is MDHEN and CDR2 is SYDVKM. The length of the CDR3 is 16 residues. Trimming removed 6 bases from V and 6 bases from J, with 18 bases in between. The CDR3 DNA follows: TGTGCCAGCAGCCTAGGGGCTGCCACGTTTAATTCACCCCTCCACTTT. The encoded protein is CASSLGAATFNSPLHF.

V usage is TRBV4-1 and J usage is TRBJ2-1; 8 bases align to TRBD1. After removal of 4 bases from V and 7 bases from J, the junction contained 6 bases not matched to a gene. There are 14 residues in the CDR3. CDR1 and CDR2 (germline): MGHRA, YSYEKL. CDR3 nucleotide sequence: TGCGCCAGCAGCCCACGGGACAGGAAAAATGAGCAGTTCTTC. Translation: CASSPRDRKNEQFF.

The J gene is TRBJ2-4, the V gene TRBV4-1, with a possible D match to TRBD1 (6 bases). CDR3 length equals 18 residues. Trimming cost V 0 bases and J 3 bases, with 18 bases left between them. Germline V lookup: CDR1 MGHRA, CDR2 YSYEKL. CDR3 amino acids: CASSQDGGKGEGKNIQYF. As DNA, the CDR3 is TGCGCCAGCAGCCAAGATGGAGGAAAGGGGGAAGGCAAAAACATTCAGTACTTC.

V is TRBV4-1 and J is TRBJ1-4; 8 nucleotides align to TRBD1. Losses at the gene ends were 1 base for V and 6 bases for J; bases not matched to a gene: 4. CDR1 and CDR2 from the germline V gene are MGHRA and YSYEKL. CDR3 size: 15 residues. The CDR3 nucleotides read TGCGCCAGCAGCCAAGTCCAGACAGGGGATGAAAAACTGTTTTTT. It yields the protein CASSQVQTGDEKLFF.

The V call is TRBV6-5, the J call TRBJ2-3; 8 bases are a match to TRBD2. J lost 1 base, V lost 7 bases, and 7 bases had no gene match. Germline CDR1 MNHEY, CDR2 SVGAGI. The CDR3 length is 15 residues. Here the CDR3 DNA reads TGTGCCAGCATGATCTATAGCGGGGGCACAGATACGCAGTATTTT. It is translated as CASMIYSGGTDTQYF.

The chain recombines TRBV4-1 with TRBJ2-6, with 7 bases identical to TRBD1. V was pared by 4 bases and J by 0 bases, with 6 bases of the junction left unmatched. CDR1 and CDR2 from the germline V gene are MGHRA and YSYEKL. CDR3 length: 17 amino acids. CDR3 protein: CASSRGTANSGANVLTF. The CDR3 DNA reads as TGCGCCAGCAGCCGAGGGACAGCAAACTCTGGGGCCAACGTCCTGACTTTC.

The chain carries TRBV29-1 and TRBJ2-1, with 7 bases fitting TRBD1. This CDR3 comprises 14 residues. The junction had 10 bases not matched to a gene; V was cut back by 6 bases and J by 5 bases. The V gene's germline CDR1 is SQVTM and CDR2 ANQGSEA. CDR3 in DNA: TGCAGCGTACAACAGGGGAACGTCCACAATGAGCAGTTCTTC. Its protein product is CSVQQGNVHNEQFF.

This clone was counted a single time. The genes are TRBV28 and TRBJ2-2, with D unresolved. The CDR3 has 14 residues. Per germline, CDR1 MDHEN and CDR2 SYDVKM. V was cut by 4 bases and J by 4 bases, with 10 bases left in between. The CDR3 DNA is TGTGCCAGCAGTTACCAGAGACTCACCGGGGAGCTGTTTTTT. This sequence encodes CASSYQRLTGELFF.

The CDR3 loop reads CASSTPRDWSYNEQFF. For the CDR3, the DNA is TGTGCCAGCAGCACTCCCCGGGACTGGAGCTACAATGAGCAGTTCTTC. The V gene is TRBV7-9, the J gene TRBJ2-1; D may be TRBD2 (6 bases). Trimming pared 5 bases from V and 3 bases from J, leaving 17 bases between. There are 16 residues in the CDR3. Germline V gene data show CDR1 as SEHNR and CDR2 as FQNEAQ (reference sequence).